This T cell receptor (beta chain) was recovered during a study of cytomegalovirus exposure and HLA in healthy donors. For the study at large: In a later analysis, the 120 or so validation repertoires were reported to have used the same platform as the 650 to 800 first-cohort repertoires.

J gave up 6 bases and V 3 bases, and 4 bases lay outside the gene matches. This CDR3 is 14 amino acids long. In germline, CDR1 is ENHRY, CDR2 SYGVKD. The table came from immunoSEQ multiplex PCR; TCRdb's copy has only in-frame clones and leaves some out. This sample has 80,000 to 95,000 clones, with 95% to 96% found just once. From the roughly 120-subject validation cohort, which was separate from the approximately 670-subject first cohort, the donors were drawn. Material: PBMCs. The receptor comes from a woman between 18 and 30 years old in good health and CMV-seronegative. The chain recombines TRBV10-3 with TRBJ1-5; TRBD1 aligns across 8 bases. As DNA, the CDR3 is TGTGCCATCAGTGACAGGGGGCTCGGTCAGCCCCAGCATTTT. Protein product: CAISDRGLGQPQHF.